The rows below give T cell receptor beta chains drawn from one sample of a study of graft-versus-host responses after intestinal transplantation. Clones were sequenced by immunoSEQ multiplex PCR, and TCRdb holds only the in-frame ones, with some missing. The sample carries about 35,000 clones, more than 90% recorded once. Sequenced material: PBMCs, taken 16 days after intestinal transplant. These receptors were obtained from a human patient who received an intestinal transplant, so some T cells may come from the graft donor. Each CDR3 is given with its conserved first and last residue.

V: TRBV5-5; J: TRBJ2-1; CDR3: CASSSSGVLVDEQFF
V: TRBV10-3; J: TRBJ2-3; CDR3: CAISESGETDYTDTQYF
V: TRBV11-2; J: TRBJ2-7; CDR3: CASSLGTGSYEQYF
V: TRBV7-2; J: TRBJ1-5; CDR3: CASSLAWRDQPQHF
V: TRBV6-5; J: TRBJ1-2; CDR3: CASSPEITNYGYTF
V: TRBV7-6; J: TRBJ2-3; CDR3: CASSLTQGGSTDTQYF
V: TRBV18; J: TRBJ1-1; CDR3: CASSPPSAPTEAFF
V: TRBV10-3; J: TRBJ2-4; CDR3: CAISEGLAGAKNIQYF
V: TRBV12-5; J: TRBJ1-1; CDR3: CASGLEQGPKFIVEAFF
V: TRBV19; J: TRBJ2-7; CDR3: CASSIGQPYEQYF
V: TRBV2; J: TRBJ1-5; CDR3: CASTDSNQPQHF
V: TRBV27; J: TRBJ2-7; CDR3: CASSLRGLVAYEQYF
V: TRBV27; J: TRBJ2-1; CDR3: CASSFSGTGHSEQFF
V: TRBV2; J: TRBJ2-3; CDR3: CASSCLGVVTDTQYF
V: TRBV6-5; J: TRBJ2-1; CDR3: CASSRRYAPNEQFF
V: TRBV7-9; J: TRBJ1-3; CDR3: CASSLGGLFSGNTIYF
V: TRBV5-5; J: TRBJ1-2; CDR3: CASRDLRGNYGYTF
V: TRBV4-3; J: TRBJ1-4; CDR3: CASSQWGGETNEKLFF
V: TRBV7-2; J: TRBJ1-2; CDR3: CARGDSPNYGYTF
V: TRBV4-1; J: TRBJ1-5; CDR3: CASSQVRSENQPQHF
V: TRBV7-9; J: TRBJ1-1; CDR3: CASSYDRDTEAFF
V: TRBV7-6; J: TRBJ2-5; CDR3: CASSLALGGSETQYF
V: TRBV28; J: TRBJ1-3; CDR3: CASSFTPVSGNTIYF
V: TRBV27; J: TRBJ2-7; CDR3: CASRRLGRDEQYF
V: TRBV28; J: TRBJ1-1; CDR3: CASNLRRRGRESEAFF
V: TRBV9; J: TRBJ2-1; CDR3: CASSVSNEQFF
V: TRBV6-5; J: TRBJ2-7; CDR3: CASSYSGSSYEQYF
V: TRBV6-9; J: TRBJ2-1; CDR3: CASSLGQGAGNEQFF
V: TRBV2; J: TRBJ2-7; CDR3: CASRSGDRGYEQYF
V: TRBV30; J: TRBJ2-3; CDR3: CACTGGFRVDTQYF
V: TRBV5-1; J: TRBJ2-7; CDR3: CASSLRGVAYEQYF
V: TRBV28; J: TRBJ1-2; CDR3: CASSPVRTRHGYTF
V: TRBV9; J: TRBJ2-2; CDR3: CASSPRGASGSTGELFF
V: TRBV27; J: TRBJ1-6; CDR3: CASSPTPPSGWNSPLHF
V: TRBV28; J: TRBJ1-4; CDR3: CASSPPDGVENEKLFF